The text below deals with one T cell receptor beta chain. Its antigen is not known. This entry belongs to a study of neoadjuvant nivolumab and ipilimumab in lung cancer. Study-level findings and limits: Only a single major-pathologic-response sample was available for clonality analysis. Resected tumors had greater TCR richness and clonality than uninvolved lung. Only two of four nivolumab-treated tumors gained richness and clonality by surgery. Pretherapy blood TCR richness correlated positively with resected tumor richness.

The assay was immunoSEQ multiplex PCR, and TCRdb's table has in-frame clones only and misses some. This table has roughly 7,100 clones, approximately 88% appearing once. This receptor was identified in an adult with non-small cell lung cancer. The sample here was tumor tissue, taken after neoadjuvant nivolumab, alone or with ipilimumab, at or shortly before surgery.

Written as DNA, the CDR3 is TGCGCCAGCAGCTTAAGCGGGCAGAATGAAGCTTTCTTT. It yields the protein CASSLSGQNEAFF. V is TRBV5-1 and J is TRBJ1-1; D gene ambiguous. Germline values: CDR1 SGHRS, CDR2 YFSETQ. This CDR3 is 13 amino acids long. Deletions cut 2 bases from V and 7 bases from J, with 12 bases between.